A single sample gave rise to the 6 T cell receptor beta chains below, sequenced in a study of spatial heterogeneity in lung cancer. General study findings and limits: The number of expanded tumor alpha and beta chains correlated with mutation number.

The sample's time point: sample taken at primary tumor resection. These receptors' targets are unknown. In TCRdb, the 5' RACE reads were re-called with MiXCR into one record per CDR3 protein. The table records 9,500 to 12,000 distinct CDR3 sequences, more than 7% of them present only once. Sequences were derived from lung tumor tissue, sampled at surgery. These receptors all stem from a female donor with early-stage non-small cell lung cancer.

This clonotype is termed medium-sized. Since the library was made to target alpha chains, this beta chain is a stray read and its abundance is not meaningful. CDR3 nucleotide sequence: TGCAGCGTTATCAAGGGGACCTATGGCTACACCTTC. It specifies CSVIKGTYGYTF. The rearrangement links TRBV29-1 to TRBJ1-2; weak D call: TRBD1 (5 bases). Germline V gene lookup returns CDR1 SQVTM and CDR2 ANQGSEA. There are 12 residues in the CDR3. The V end was cut by 5 bases, the J end by 4 bases, with 11 bases between.

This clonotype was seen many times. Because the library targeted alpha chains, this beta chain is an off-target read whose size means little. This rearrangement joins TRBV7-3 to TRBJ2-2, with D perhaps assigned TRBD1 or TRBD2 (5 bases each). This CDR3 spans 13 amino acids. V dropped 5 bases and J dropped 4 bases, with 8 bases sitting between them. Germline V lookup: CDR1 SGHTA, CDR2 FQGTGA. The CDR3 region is CASSGTLTGELFF. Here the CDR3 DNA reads TGTGCCAGCAGCGGGACCCTCACCGGGGAGCTGTTTTTT.

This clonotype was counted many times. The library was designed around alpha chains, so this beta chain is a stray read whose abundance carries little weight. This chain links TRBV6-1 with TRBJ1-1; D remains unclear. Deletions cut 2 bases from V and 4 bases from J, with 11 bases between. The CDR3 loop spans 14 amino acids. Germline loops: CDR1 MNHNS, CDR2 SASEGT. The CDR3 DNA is TGTGCCAGCAGTGAACAAGGCGGAAGCACTGAAGCTTTCTTT. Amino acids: CASSEQGGSTEAFF.

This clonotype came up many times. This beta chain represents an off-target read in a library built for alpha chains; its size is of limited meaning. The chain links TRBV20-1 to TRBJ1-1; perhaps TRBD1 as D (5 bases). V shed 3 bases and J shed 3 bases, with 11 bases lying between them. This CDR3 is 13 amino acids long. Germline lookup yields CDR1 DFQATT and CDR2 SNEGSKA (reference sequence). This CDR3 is CSASMGGDTEAFF. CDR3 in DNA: TGCAGTGCTAGTATGGGGGGGGACACTGAAGCTTTCTTT.

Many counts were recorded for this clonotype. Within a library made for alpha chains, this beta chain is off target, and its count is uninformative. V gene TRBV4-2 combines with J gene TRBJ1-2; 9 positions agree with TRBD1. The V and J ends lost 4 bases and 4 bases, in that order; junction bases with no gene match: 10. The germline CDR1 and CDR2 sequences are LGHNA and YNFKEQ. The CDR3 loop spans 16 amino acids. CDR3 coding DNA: TGTGCCAGCAGCCTCACGGGACAGGGACTGAGCTATGGCTACACCTTC. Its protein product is CASSLTGQGLSYGYTF.

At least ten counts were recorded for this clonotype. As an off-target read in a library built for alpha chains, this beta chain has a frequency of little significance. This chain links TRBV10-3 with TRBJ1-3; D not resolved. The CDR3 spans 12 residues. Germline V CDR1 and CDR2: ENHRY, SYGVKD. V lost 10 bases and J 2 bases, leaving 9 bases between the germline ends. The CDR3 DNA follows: TGTGCCACTCTGTCGGCTGGAAACACCATATATTTT. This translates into CATLSAGNTIYF.